The source of this T cell receptor (beta chain) is a study of shared clonotypes between healthy human individuals. Overall study context: The study enrolled two women and a few men aged 18 to 49.

The CDR3 totals 16 residues. V lost 4 bases, J lost 3 bases, and 17 bases lay in between. Germline V gene data show CDR1 as SGDLS and CDR2 as YYNGEE. Generated by immunoSEQ multiplex PCR, the TCRdb table keeps only in-frame clones and is missing some. This table holds roughly 700,000 clones, about nine tenths found once. The rearrangement links TRBV9 to TRBJ1-3; D possibly corresponds to TRBD1 (6 bases). The sample was memory CD8+ T cells from PBMCs. Subset here: CD45RO+ cells pooled with CCR7-negative TemRA cells. The receptor was isolated from a man aged 18 to 29 in good health. Some clones in this sample may be carry-over from other donors' samples. This CDR3 is CASSTYTGTFGNTIYF. DNA of the CDR3: TGTGCCAGCAGCACTTATACAGGGACGTTTGGAAACACCATATATTTT.